The 30 T cell receptor beta chains in this list originate from one sample, sequenced in a study of shared clonotypes between healthy human individuals. Clones were read by immunoSEQ multiplex PCR, and TCRdb kept only the in-frame ones, dropping some. The sample holds about 2.4 million clones; 93% are singletons and the top ten take 0.36%. What was sequenced was naive CD4+ T cells from PBMCs. Stated subset: CD45RA+ positively selected. These receptors originate from a man aged 18 to 35 in good health. Some clones in this sample may be carry-over from other donors' samples.

The gene calls are TRBV7-3 and TRBJ2-1; 7 nucleotides match TRBD1. J gave up 4 bases and V 1 base, and 10 bases lay outside the gene matches. CDR3 length equals 17 residues. The V gene's germline CDR1 is SGHTA and CDR2 FQGTGA. The CDR3 DNA sequence: TGTGCCAGCAGCTTAAAATACTTGGGACAGAGTTACAATGAGCAGTTCTTC. This sequence encodes CASSLKYLGQSYNEQFF.

V and J are TRBV21-1 and TRBJ2-2; the D call of TRBD1 is as the table states it, not checked on the DNA. TRBV21-1 is recorded as a pseudogene. CDR3 length: 17 amino acids. The CDR3 spells CASSTPQGGSPTGELFF. The CDR3 region has the DNA TGTGCCAGCAGCACCCCCCAGGGGGGCTCACCCACCGGGGAGCTGTTTTTT.

The rearrangement joins TRBV11-2 to TRBJ2-2; D gene uncertain. Germline values: CDR1 SGHAT, CDR2 FQNNGV. The CDR3 loop spans 14 amino acids. V was pared by 5 bases and J by 8 bases, with 15 bases between. In DNA, the CDR3 is TGTGCCAGCAGCACCCCAAGTTCTGGGGGGGAGCTGTTTTTT. It yields the protein CASSTPSSGGELFF.

This clone was detected only once. This chain connects TRBV10-3 to TRBJ1-5; 11 bases match TRBD1. Looked up from germline, CDR1 is ENHRY and CDR2 is SYGVKD. The CDR3 is 15 amino acids. Losses at the gene ends were 0 bases for V and 7 bases for J; bases not matched to a gene: 2. The CDR3 DNA reads as TGTGCCATCAGTGAGTCAAGGGACAGGGGGCAGCCCCAGCATTTT. Protein: CAISESRDRGQPQHF.

Note on this clone: The junction does not match germline at one end; this may be a read error. The chain uses TRBV29-1 and TRBJ2-7; 7 nucleotides align to TRBD2. Germline CDR1 reads SQVTM; CDR2 reads ANQGSEA. The CDR3 totals 13 residues. In DNA, the CDR3 is TGCAGCGTTGACGGACTAGGGACCTATGAGCAGTACTTC. It specifies CSVDGLGTYEQYF.

The chain couples TRBV30 to TRBJ1-5; the D is unclear. The germline V gene encodes CDR1 GTSNPN and CDR2 SVGIG (reference sequence). The CDR3 sequence is 15 residues long. V gave up 0 bases and J gave up 5 bases, with 14 bases separating them. The CDR3 reads CAWSVQIVPDQPQHF. In DNA, the CDR3 is TGTGCCTGGAGTGTACAGATAGTCCCTGATCAGCCCCAGCATTTT.

This sequence joins TRBV10-3 and TRBJ2-5; D unresolved. The CDR3 covers 13 residues. Trimming took 4 bases from V and 7 from J, leaving 13 bases between them. The V gene's germline CDR1 is ENHRY and CDR2 SYGVKD. The CDR3 is CAISVVQDGTQYF. The DNA for the CDR3 is TGTGCCATCAGTGTCGTCCAGGATGGGACCCAGTACTTC.

This clone was seen only a few times. This chain joins TRBV11-2 and TRBJ2-3; tentatively, D is TRBD1 (6 bases). The V and J ends lost 1 base and 8 bases respectively, with 16 bases between them. Germline CDR1 reads SGHAT; CDR2 reads FQNNGV. This CDR3 contains 15 residues. CDR3 sequence: CASSLGTARTITQYF. The DNA of the CDR3 is TGTGCCAGCAGCTTAGGGACAGCCAGAACGATTACGCAGTATTTT.

This clone was found once. Other DNA sequences in the same sample also yield this CDR3. The chain recombines TRBV5-1 with TRBJ1-2; TRBD1 matches at 9 bases. The V gene's germline CDR1 is SGHRS and CDR2 YFSETQ. The CDR3 consists of 14 residues. J gave up 5 bases and V 4 bases, and 6 bases lay outside the gene matches. CDR3 amino acids: CASSAPDRGYGYTF. CDR3 nucleotide sequence: TGCGCCAGCAGCGCCCCCGACAGGGGGTATGGCTACACCTTC.

This chain uses TRBV25-1 with TRBJ2-3; D remains ambiguous. CDR3 size: 15 residues. Looked up from germline, CDR1 is MGHDK and CDR2 is SYGVNS. V was pared by 5 bases and J by 2 bases, with 14 bases between. Here the CDR3 DNA reads TGTGCCAGCAGTAAGACCGGATGGGACACAGATACGCAGTATTTT. It codes for CASSKTGWDTDTQYF.

Concerning this clone itself: Other nucleotide sequences in the sample specify the same CDR3. The genes are TRBV5-1 and TRBJ2-7; D may be TRBD2 (6 bases). CDR1 SGHRS and CDR2 YFSETQ come from the germline V gene. The CDR3 extends over 14 amino acids. The V end was cut by 0 bases, the J end by 1 base, with 8 bases between. The CDR3 DNA is TGCGCCAGCAGCTTGGTTGGGGGGTCCTACGAGCAGTACTTC. Translation gives CASSLVGGSYEQYF.

V gene TRBV18 combines with J gene TRBJ2-7; TRBD1 agrees at 8 bases. The V and J ends lost 3 bases and 5 bases, in that order; junction bases with no gene match: 3. This CDR3 contains 13 residues. The germline gives CDR1 KGHSH, CDR2 LQKENI. CDR3 DNA sequence: TGTGCCAGCTCACCTCAGGGGGCTCACGAGCAGTACTTC. Amino acid sequence: CASSPQGAHEQYF.

For this clone: Other DNA sequences in the sample encode the same CDR3. The CDR3 region has the DNA TGTGCCAGCAGCCGAGGAGGGTCCTACAATGAGCAGTTCTTC. Translated: CASSRGGSYNEQFF. The gene calls are TRBV7-2 and TRBJ2-1; D is possibly TRBD2 (6 bases). The CDR3 runs 14 residues. Germline lookup yields CDR1 SGHTA and CDR2 FQGNSA. V was pared by 5 bases and J by 1 base, with 9 bases between.

The count of this clone is one. The V gene is TRBV5-1, the J gene TRBJ1-2, with 8 positions matching TRBD1. Germline V gives CDR1 SGHRS, CDR2 YFSETQ. The CDR3 spans 17 residues. Trimming removed 4 bases from V and 4 bases from J; junction bases left unmatched: 15. This CDR3 is CASSPILQGEEGYGYTF. In DNA form, the CDR3 reads TGCGCCAGCAGCCCAATTTTACAGGGGGAAGAGGGCTATGGCTACACCTTC.

The chain employs TRBV7-2 and TRBJ2-5, with a weak D call TRBD2 (6 bases). V lost 3 bases to trimming and J lost 1 base, with 15 bases between them. The CDR3 extends over 16 amino acids. Germline CDR1 and CDR2: SGHTA and FQGNSA. The DNA for the CDR3 is TGTGCCAGCAGCTTGTCCCCCCCTAGCGCCCAAGAGACCCAGTACTTC. It codes for CASSLSPPSAQETQYF.

A remark on this clone: In the same sample, other DNA sequences code for this CDR3. J is TRBJ1-4 and V is TRBV18; TRBD1 aligns across 8 bases. Per the germline V gene, CDR1 is KGHSH and CDR2 is LQKENI. The V gene end was trimmed by 3 bases and the J gene end by 4 bases; junction bases not matched to a gene: 4. The CDR3 spans 15 residues. This chain's CDR3 is CASSPPGQGNEKLFF. As DNA, the CDR3 is TGTGCCAGCTCACCTCCCGGACAGGGTAATGAAAAACTGTTTTTT.

V gene TRBV28 combines with J gene TRBJ2-7; 8 bases agree with TRBD2. Germline loops: CDR1 MDHEN, CDR2 SYDVKM. The CDR3 runs 14 residues. V trimming: 8 bases; J trimming: 3 bases; junction bases outside the gene matches: 9. This CDR3 is CASEPTSGYYEQYF. Written as DNA, the CDR3 is TGTGCCAGCGAGCCCACTAGCGGTTACTACGAGCAGTACTTC.

This chain links TRBV27 with TRBJ1-2, with 9 bases lining up with TRBD1. The CDR3 has 15 amino acids. Germline loops: CDR1 MNHEY, CDR2 SMNVEV (reference sequence). V lost 3 bases to trimming and J lost 5 bases; unmatched junction nucleotides: 7. DNA of the CDR3: TGTGCCAGCAGTTTTTTGGGACAGGGCCCATATGGCTACACCTTC. It encodes CASSFLGQGPYGYTF.

The chain couples TRBV1 to TRBJ2-3; TRBD1 reflects the table's D call only, with no check against the DNA. TRBV1 is labeled a pseudogene. The CDR3 is made up of 14 amino acids. The CDR3 protein is CTSSLCGHADTQYF. The DNA of the CDR3 is TGCACCAGCAGCCTCTGCGGACACGCAGATACGCAGTATTTT.

J is TRBJ2-3 and V is TRBV11-2, with TRBD1 matching 7 bases. The J segment lost 2 bases and the V segment lost 5 bases, leaving 4 bases of the junction unmatched. This CDR3 is built from 14 residues. Germline V gene sequence: CDR1 SGHAT, CDR2 FQNNGV. The CDR3 DNA is TGTGCCAGCAGCCCCGGACAGGACACAGATACGCAGTATTTT. Protein product: CASSPGQDTDTQYF.

The chain is built from TRBV6-1 and TRBJ1-1; D may be TRBD1 (5 bases). The germline V gene encodes CDR1 MNHNS and CDR2 SASEGT. V was cut by 0 bases and J by 8 bases, with 16 bases left in between. The CDR3 has 15 residues. CDR3 sequence (DNA): TGTGCCAGCAGTGAAGCCGGGCAGGGCCCGCCAGAAGCTTTCTTT. Protein: CASSEAGQGPPEAFF.

V gene TRBV18 combines with J gene TRBJ1-2; a possible D gene is TRBD1 (6 bases). From germline, CDR1 is KGHSH and CDR2 LQKENI. The CDR3 totals 14 residues. V lost 4 bases and J 3 bases, leaving 12 bases between the germline ends. CDR3 amino acids: CASSLLRTDYGYTF. The CDR3 coding sequence is TGTGCCAGCTCACTTTTACGGACAGACTATGGCTACACCTTC.

The chain carries TRBV10-1 and TRBJ1-5; tentatively, D is TRBD1 (5 bases). This CDR3 is built from 14 residues. Germline V gives CDR1 WNHNN, CDR2 SYGVQD (reference sequence). V gave up 4 bases and J gave up 4 bases, with 11 bases separating them. Here the CDR3 reads CASSVGGSNQPQHF. The CDR3 bases are TGCGCCAGCAGTGTCGGGGGGTCGAATCAGCCCCAGCATTTT.

The J gene is TRBJ1-4, the V gene TRBV5-6; TRBD1 is a possible D gene (5 bases). V lost 0 bases and J lost 5, with 14 bases in between. The CDR3 spans 16 residues. The germline V gene encodes CDR1 SGHDT and CDR2 YYEEEE. CDR3: CASSLGGTLLNEKLFF. The CDR3 region has the DNA TGTGCCAGCAGCTTGGGCGGGACTTTGCTGAATGAAAAACTGTTTTTT.

The V and J genes are TRBV4-2 and TRBJ2-7; D gene unclear. The CDR3 runs 15 residues. Germline V gives CDR1 LGHNA, CDR2 YNFKEQ. Trimming cost V 2 bases and J 2 bases, with 13 bases left between them. The CDR3 is CASSQRPDPPYEQYF. Written as DNA, the CDR3 is TGTGCCAGCAGCCAACGACCGGACCCACCCTACGAGCAGTACTTC.

About this clone itself: Other DNA sequences in the sample encode the same CDR3. V usage is TRBV18 and J usage is TRBJ2-7; the D is unclear. CDR3 size: 13 residues. With 3 bases removed from V and 0 bases from J, the gap between germline ends came to 6 bases. The V gene's germline CDR1 is KGHSH and CDR2 LQKENI. CDR3 protein: CASSPGISYEQYF. CDR3 coding DNA: TGTGCCAGCTCACCGGGAATCTCCTACGAGCAGTACTTC.

This sequence joins TRBV9 and TRBJ2-3, with TRBD2 matching over 9 bases. Per the germline V gene, CDR1 is SGDLS and CDR2 is YYNGEE. With V trimmed by 0 bases and J by 2 bases, 7 bases remained unmatched. There are 17 residues in the CDR3. The CDR3 protein is CASSVGLAGDITDTQYF. The CDR3 DNA sequence: TGTGCCAGCAGCGTAGGATTAGCGGGAGATATCACAGATACGCAGTATTTT.

The chain has TRBV7-2 and TRBJ2-3; no clear D gene. The germline V gene encodes CDR1 SGHTA and CDR2 FQGNSA. The CDR3 has 18 amino acids. V was pared by 5 bases and J by 7 bases, with 28 bases between. The DNA of the CDR3 is TGTGCCAGCAGCCAGCTCCCGCCCACCTACGGATCTCCAAATACGCAGTATTTT. Protein product: CASSQLPPTYGSPNTQYF.

The chain is built from TRBV30 and TRBJ1-2, with 10 bases matching TRBD1. Germline CDR1 reads GTSNPN; CDR2 reads SVGIG (reference sequence). V lost 3 bases to trimming and J lost 4 bases; unmatched junction nucleotides: 11. CDR3 length: 16 amino acids. This chain's CDR3 is CAWRPTGGRGSYGYTF. Written as DNA, the CDR3 is TGTGCCTGGAGGCCGACAGGGGGCCGTGGTAGCTATGGCTACACCTTC.

The rearrangement uses TRBV6-1 and TRBJ1-4; D call uncertain. The length of the CDR3 is 14 residues. V lost 6 bases and J lost 0, with 8 bases in between. Germline CDR1 and CDR2: MNHNS and SASEGT. CDR3 sequence: CASRIWATNEKLFF. In DNA form, the CDR3 reads TGTGCCAGCAGGATTTGGGCAACTAATGAAAAACTGTTTTTT.